The 2 T cell receptor beta chains below all came from one sample that was sequenced in a study of CD8+CD57+ T cells in acquired aplastic anemia. Profiles of TCR beta VDJ and CDR3 were generated from a genomic DNA template. MiXCR was run by TCRdb on the reads, yielding one entry per CDR3 protein. The top ten hold 10% to 15% of the sample, which has around 180,000 distinct CDR3 sequences, almost 50% seen once. Patients selected for sequencing had displayed CD8+CD57+ cell expansion by flow cytometry. The sequenced sample consisted of sorted CD4+, CD8+, or CD8+CD57+ T cells (not recorded which) from PBMCs. Source of these receptors: a human donor with aplastic anemia.

The rearrangement uses TRBV15 and TRBJ2-1; 8 bases are a match to TRBD2. The CDR3 loop spans 14 amino acids. Germline V gene data show CDR1 as LNHNV and CDR2 as YYDKDF (reference sequence). The J segment lost 5 bases and the V segment lost 5 bases, leaving 5 bases of the junction unmatched. CDR3 coding DNA: TGTGCCACCAGCGGGGGACTAGGTAACAATGAGCAGTTCTTC. This encodes CATSGGLGNNEQFF.

Points on this clonotype: A much bigger clone sits one base away, suggesting this may be a read error. The chain recombines TRBV12-3 or TRBV12-4 with TRBJ2-3; D unclear. The CDR3 is 15 residues long. CDR3 nucleotides: TGTGCCAGCAGTGCCTCGGTCAGGCCCACAGATGCGCAGTATTTT. Protein product: CASSASVRPTDAQYF.